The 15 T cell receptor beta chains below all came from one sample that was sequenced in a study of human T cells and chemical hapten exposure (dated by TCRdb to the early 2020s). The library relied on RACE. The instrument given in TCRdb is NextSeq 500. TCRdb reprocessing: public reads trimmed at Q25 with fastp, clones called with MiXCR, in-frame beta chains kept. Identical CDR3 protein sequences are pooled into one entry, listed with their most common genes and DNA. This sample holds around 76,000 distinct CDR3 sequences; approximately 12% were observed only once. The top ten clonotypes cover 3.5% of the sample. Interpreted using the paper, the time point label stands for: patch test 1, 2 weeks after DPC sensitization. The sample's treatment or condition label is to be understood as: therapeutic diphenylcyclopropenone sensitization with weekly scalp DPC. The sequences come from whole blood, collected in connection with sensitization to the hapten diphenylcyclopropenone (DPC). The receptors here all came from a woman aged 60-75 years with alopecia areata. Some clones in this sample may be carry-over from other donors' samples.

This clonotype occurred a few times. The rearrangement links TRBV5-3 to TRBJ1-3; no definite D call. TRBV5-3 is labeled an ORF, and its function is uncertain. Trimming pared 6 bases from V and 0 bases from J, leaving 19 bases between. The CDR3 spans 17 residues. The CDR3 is CARTMTRADNSGNTIYF. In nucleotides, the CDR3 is TGTGCCAGAACCATGACGAGGGCGGATAACTCTGGAAACACCATATATTTT.

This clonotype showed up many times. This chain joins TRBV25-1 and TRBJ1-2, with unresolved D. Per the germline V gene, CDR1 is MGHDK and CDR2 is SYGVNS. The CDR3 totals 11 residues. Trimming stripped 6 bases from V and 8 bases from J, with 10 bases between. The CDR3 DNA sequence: TGTGCCAGCAGGGACCGAAGCGGCTACACCTTC. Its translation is CASRDRSGYTF.

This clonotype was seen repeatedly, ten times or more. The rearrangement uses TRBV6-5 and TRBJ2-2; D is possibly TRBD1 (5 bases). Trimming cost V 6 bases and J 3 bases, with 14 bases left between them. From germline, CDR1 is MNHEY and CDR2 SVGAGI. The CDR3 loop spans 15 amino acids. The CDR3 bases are TGTGCCAGCAGGATAGCAGACAGATACACCGGGGAGCTGTTTTTT. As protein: CASRIADRYTGELFF.

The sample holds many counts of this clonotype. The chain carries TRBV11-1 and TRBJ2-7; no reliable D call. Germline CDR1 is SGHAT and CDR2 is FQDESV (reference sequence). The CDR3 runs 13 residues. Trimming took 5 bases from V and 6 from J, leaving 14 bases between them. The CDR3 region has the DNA TGTGCCAGCAGCGACCAGGCCCGCAGCGAGCAGTACTTC. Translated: CASSDQARSEQYF. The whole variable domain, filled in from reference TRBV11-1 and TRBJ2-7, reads EAEVAQSPRYKITEKSQAVAFWCDPISGHATLYWYRQILGQGPELLVQFQDESVVDDSQLPKDRFSAERLKGVDSTLKIQPAELGDSAMYLCASSDQARSEQYFGPGTRLTVT.

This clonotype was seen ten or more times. CDR3 sequence (DNA): TGCAGCGTTGCGGAAGGACTAGCACAGGAGACCCAGTACTTC. This translates into CSVAEGLAQETQYF. This sequence joins TRBV29-1 and TRBJ2-5; 8 positions match TRBD2. Germline CDR1 and CDR2: SQVTM and ANQGSEA. CDR3 size: 14 residues. V shed 4 bases, J shed 5 bases, and the junction held 9 bases outside the gene matches.

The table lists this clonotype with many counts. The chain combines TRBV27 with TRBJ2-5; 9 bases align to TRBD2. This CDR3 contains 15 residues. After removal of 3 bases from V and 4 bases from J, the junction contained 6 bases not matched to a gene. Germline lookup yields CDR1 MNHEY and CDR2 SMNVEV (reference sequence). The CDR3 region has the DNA TGTGCCAGCAGTTTGACTAGCGGAATAACAGAGACCCAGTACTTC. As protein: CASSLTSGITETQYF.

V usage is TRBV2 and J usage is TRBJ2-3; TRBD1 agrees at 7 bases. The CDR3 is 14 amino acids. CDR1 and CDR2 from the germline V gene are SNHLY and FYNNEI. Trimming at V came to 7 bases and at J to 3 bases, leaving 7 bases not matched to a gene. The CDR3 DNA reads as TGTGCCAGCAATCGACAGGGCGGGACAGATACGCAGTATTTT. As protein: CASNRQGGTDTQYF.

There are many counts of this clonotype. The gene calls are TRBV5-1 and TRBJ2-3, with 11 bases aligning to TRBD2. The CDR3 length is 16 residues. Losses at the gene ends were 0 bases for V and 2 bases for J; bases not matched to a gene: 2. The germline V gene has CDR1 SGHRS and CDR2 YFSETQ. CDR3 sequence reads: CASSLGLAGTTDTQYF. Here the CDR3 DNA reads TGCGCCAGCAGCTTGGGACTAGCGGGAACCACAGATACGCAGTATTTT.

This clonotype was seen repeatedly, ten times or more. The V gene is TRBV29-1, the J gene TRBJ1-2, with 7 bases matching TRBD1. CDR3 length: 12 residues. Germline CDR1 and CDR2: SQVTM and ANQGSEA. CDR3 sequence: CPRAGGNYGYTF. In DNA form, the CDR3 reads TGCCCTAGGGCAGGGGGTAACTATGGCTACACCTTC.

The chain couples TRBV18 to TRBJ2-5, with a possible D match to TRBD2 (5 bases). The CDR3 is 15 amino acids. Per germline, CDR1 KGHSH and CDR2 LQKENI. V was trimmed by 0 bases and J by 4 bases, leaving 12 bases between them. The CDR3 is CASSPPHGVGETQYF. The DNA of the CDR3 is TGTGCCAGCTCACCACCTCACGGGGTCGGAGAGACCCAGTACTTC.

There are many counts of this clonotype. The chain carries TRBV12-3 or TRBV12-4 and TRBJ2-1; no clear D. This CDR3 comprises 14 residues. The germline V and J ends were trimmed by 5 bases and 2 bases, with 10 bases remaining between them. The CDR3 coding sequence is TGTGCCAGCAGTCCTCCGGTGGCCTACAATGAGCAGTTCTTC. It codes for CASSPPVAYNEQFF.

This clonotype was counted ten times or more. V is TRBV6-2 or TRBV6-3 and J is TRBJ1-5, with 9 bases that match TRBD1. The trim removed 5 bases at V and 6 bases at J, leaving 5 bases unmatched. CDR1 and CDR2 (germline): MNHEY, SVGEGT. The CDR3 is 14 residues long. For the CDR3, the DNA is TGTGCCAGCAGTAGAGGACAGGGGCCTCAGCCCCAGCATTTT. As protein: CASSRGQGPQPQHF.

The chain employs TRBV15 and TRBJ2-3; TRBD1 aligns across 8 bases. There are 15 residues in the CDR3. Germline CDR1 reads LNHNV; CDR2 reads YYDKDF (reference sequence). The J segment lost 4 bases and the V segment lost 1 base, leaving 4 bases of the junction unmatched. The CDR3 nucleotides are TGTGCCACCAGCAGAGCGGACAGGGCCGCAGATACGCAGTATTTT. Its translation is CATSRADRAADTQYF.

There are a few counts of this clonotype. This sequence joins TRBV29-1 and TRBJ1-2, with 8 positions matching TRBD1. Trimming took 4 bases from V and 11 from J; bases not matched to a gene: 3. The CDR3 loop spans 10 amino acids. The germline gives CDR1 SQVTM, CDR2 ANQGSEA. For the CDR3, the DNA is TGCAGCGTTGGGCACAGGGGGTACACCTTC. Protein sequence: CSVGHRGYTF.

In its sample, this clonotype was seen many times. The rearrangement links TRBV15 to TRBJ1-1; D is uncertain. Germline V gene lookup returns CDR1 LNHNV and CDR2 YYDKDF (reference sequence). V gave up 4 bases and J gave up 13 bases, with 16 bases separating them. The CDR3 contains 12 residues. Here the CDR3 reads CATSMGSWSVFF. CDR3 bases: TGTGCCACCAGCATGGGGAGTTGGTCGGTTTTCTTT.